This record covers a single T cell receptor (beta chain). The repertoire was sequenced with immunoSEQ multiplex PCR; TCRdb's copy has only in-frame clones and lacks some. The sample has about 59,000 clones, approximately 86% seen once. The CDR3 is 15 residues long. The V gene's germline CDR1 is SGHNT and CDR2 YYREEE (reference sequence). V gave up 0 bases and J gave up 7 bases, with 14 bases separating them. The data are from a study of blood T cell repertoires in COVID-19. In the study overall: The analysed material was cDNA or gDNA that came from T cells, B-cell-depleted T cells, or PBMCs.

The chain carries TRBV5-4 and TRBJ2-1; tentatively, D is TRBD2 (6 bases). This TCR derives from a woman aged 80 or over with active COVID-19. Sequenced sample: peripheral blood. The CDR3 DNA follows: TGTGCCAGCAGCTTGGCCAAACGCCGGGGGAATGAGCAGTTCTTC. This sequence encodes CASSLAKRRGNEQFF.